Following are 7 T cell receptor beta chains from one sample sequenced in a study of cytomegalovirus exposure and HLA in healthy donors. In the PCR, 60 Vbeta and 13 Jbeta primers were used. This table comes from immunoSEQ multiplex PCR, and its TCRdb copy is limited to in-frame clones, with some not included. The sample holds 120,000 or so clones, 65% to 90% seen once. Material for sequencing was PBMCs. The receptors here all came from a man aged 25 to 45 in good health and CMV-seronegative.

The chain combines TRBV7-9 with TRBJ1-5; D is unresolved. Per germline, CDR1 SEHNR and CDR2 FQNEAQ (reference sequence). V was trimmed by 7 bases and J by 3 bases, leaving 10 bases between them. The CDR3 extends over 13 amino acids. This chain's CDR3 is CASTPGPNQPQHF. The CDR3 DNA follows: TGTGCCAGCACCCCAGGTCCCAATCAGCCCCAGCATTTT.

This chain uses TRBV19 with TRBJ1-5; D is unresolved. Trimming took off 5 bases at V and 3 bases at J, with 17 bases between the two ends. The CDR3 has 16 amino acids. CDR1 is LNHDA and CDR2 is SQIVND in the germline V gene (reference sequence). The CDR3 sequence is CASSVPRQTFNQPQHF. In DNA form, the CDR3 reads TGTGCCAGTAGTGTCCCTCGGCAGACTTTCAATCAGCCCCAGCATTTT.

V usage is TRBV11-2 and J usage is TRBJ2-1, with TRBD1 matching 7 bases. The CDR3 sequence is 16 residues long. J lost 1 base, V lost 3 bases, and 6 bases had no gene match. Germline V gene data show CDR1 as SGHAT and CDR2 as FQNNGV. Written as DNA, the CDR3 is TGTGCCAGCAGCTTGAAACAGGGGACGTCCTACAATGAGCAGTTCTTC. Translation gives CASSLKQGTSYNEQFF.

CDR3 region: CASSAMRGVHSQYF. DNA for the CDR3: TGTGCCAGCAGCGCTATGCGGGGGGTGCACAGTCAGTACTTC. This chain connects TRBV11-2 to TRBJ2-4; TRBD2 matches 8 bases. The CDR3 consists of 14 residues. The J segment lost 12 bases and the V segment lost 5 bases, leaving 12 bases of the junction unmatched. From germline, CDR1 is SGHAT and CDR2 FQNNGV.

Note on this clone: An end of the junction does not agree with germline; a read error may underlie this. The rearrangement links TRBV19 to TRBJ2-4; 7 positions match TRBD1. CDR3 length: 19 amino acids. The germline gives CDR1 LNHDA, CDR2 SQIVND (reference sequence). The CDR3 is CASSILGSGTAGAKNSQYF. DNA for the CDR3: TGTGCCAGTAGTATCTTGGGTTCCGGGACAGCAGGAGCCAAAAACAGTCAGTACTTC.

The chain joins TRBV5-1 to TRBJ2-1, with TRBD2 matching over 12 bases. The CDR3 is 18 residues long. Germline V gene sequence: CDR1 SGHRS, CDR2 YFSETQ. The junction had 9 bases not matched to a gene; V was cut back by 5 bases and J by 0 bases. The CDR3 loop is CASSSRTSGASSYNEQFF. CDR3 bases: TGCGCCAGCAGTTCGAGGACTAGCGGGGCCAGCTCCTACAATGAGCAGTTCTTC.

The chain carries TRBV30 and TRBJ2-7, with 11 bases aligning to TRBD1. V shed 2 bases and J 3 bases; nucleotides not matched to a gene: 3. The length of the CDR3 is 14 residues. Germline V lookup: CDR1 GTSNPN, CDR2 SVGIG (reference sequence). The CDR3: CAWSLGTGGYEQYF. The DNA for the CDR3 is TGTGCCTGGAGTCTTGGGACAGGGGGCTACGAGCAGTACTTC.